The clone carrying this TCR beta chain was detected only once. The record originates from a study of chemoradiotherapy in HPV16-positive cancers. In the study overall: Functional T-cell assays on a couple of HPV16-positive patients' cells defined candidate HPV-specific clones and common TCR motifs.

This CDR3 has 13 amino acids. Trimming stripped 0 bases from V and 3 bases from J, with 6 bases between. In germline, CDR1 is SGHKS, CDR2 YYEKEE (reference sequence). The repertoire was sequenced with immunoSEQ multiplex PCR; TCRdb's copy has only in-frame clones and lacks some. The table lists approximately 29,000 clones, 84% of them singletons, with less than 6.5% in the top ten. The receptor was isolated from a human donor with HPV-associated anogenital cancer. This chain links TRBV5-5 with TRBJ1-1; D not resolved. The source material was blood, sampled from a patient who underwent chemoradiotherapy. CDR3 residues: CASSLGSHTEAFF. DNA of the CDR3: TGTGCCAGCAGCTTGGGGTCGCACACTGAAGCTTTCTTT.